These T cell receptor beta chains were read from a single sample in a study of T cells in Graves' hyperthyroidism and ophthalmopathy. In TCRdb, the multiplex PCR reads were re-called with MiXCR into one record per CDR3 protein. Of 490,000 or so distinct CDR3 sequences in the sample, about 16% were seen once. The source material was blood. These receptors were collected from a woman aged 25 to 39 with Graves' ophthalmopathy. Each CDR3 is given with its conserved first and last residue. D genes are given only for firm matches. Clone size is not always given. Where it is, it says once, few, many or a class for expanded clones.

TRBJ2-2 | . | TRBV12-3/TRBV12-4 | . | TGTGCCAGCACCTCCCTTTGGAGAGTGGCCGGGGAGCTGTTTTTT | CASTSLWRVAGELFF
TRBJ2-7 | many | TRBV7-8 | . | TGTGCCAGCAGCTTAGGTCAGGACTTTGGGTACGAGCAGTACTTC | CASSLGQDFGYEQYF
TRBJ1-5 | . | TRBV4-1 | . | TGCGCCAGCAGATACAGGGTGGGACAGCCCCAGCATTTT | CASRYRVGQPQHF
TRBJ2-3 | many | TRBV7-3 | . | TGTGCCAGCAGCTTAAGCAGGGCTAGCACAGATACGCAGTATTTT | CASSLSRASTDTQYF
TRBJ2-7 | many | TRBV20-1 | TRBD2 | TGCAGTGCTAGAGCCCCGGGGAGCGGGAGCTTCGGGCAGTACTTC | CSARAPGSGSFGQYF
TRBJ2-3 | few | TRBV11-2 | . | TGTGCCAGCAGCTTAGTAACCCCCTCTTACAGGACGTCGTACACAGATACGCAGTATTTT | CASSLVTPSYRTSYTDTQYF
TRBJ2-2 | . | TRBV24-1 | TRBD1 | TGTGCCACGTCGAATACAGGGGGGAACACCGGGGAGCTGTTTTTT | CATSNTGGNTGELFF
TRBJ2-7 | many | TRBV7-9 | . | TGTGCCAGCAGCCCCTGGGACGAGGGGCAGTACTTC | CASSPWDEGQYF
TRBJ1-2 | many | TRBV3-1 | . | TGTGCCAGCAGCCAAGACGGCAGATACTATGGCTACACCTTC | CASSQDGRYYGYTF
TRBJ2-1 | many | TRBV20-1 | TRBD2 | TGCAGTGCTAGAGTTTCGAGCGGGAGATACAATGAGCAGTTCTTC | CSARVSSGRYNEQFF
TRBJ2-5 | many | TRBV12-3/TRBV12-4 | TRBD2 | TGTGCCAGCCGCGCGGGGGGCACCCAGTACTTC | CASRAGGTQYF
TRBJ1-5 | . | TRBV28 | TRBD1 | TGTGCCAGCAACAGGGGGCACCAGGCTTTAGGTCCCCAGCATTTT | CASNRGHQALGPQHF
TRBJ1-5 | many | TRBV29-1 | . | TGCAGCGTTGAGGACCCCAAGGGTTCAAGGGCCCAGCATTTT | CSVEDPKGSRAQHF
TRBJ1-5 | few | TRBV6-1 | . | TGTGCCAGCAGAGCGGACGAGGGGCCTCAGCCCCAGCATTTT | CASRADEGPQPQHF
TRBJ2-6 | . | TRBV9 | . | TGTGCCAGCAGCCTCCTAACCCCCTCTGGGGCCAACGTCCTGACTTTC | CASSLLTPSGANVLTF
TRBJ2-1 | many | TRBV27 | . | TGTGCCAGCTGCTCAGGCGGGTTTTACAATGAGCAGTTCTTC | CASCSGGFYNEQFF
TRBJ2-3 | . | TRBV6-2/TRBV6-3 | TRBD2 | TGTGCCAGCAGTACCGCTAGCGGGAGGTTCACAGATACGCAGTATTTT | CASSTASGRFTDTQYF
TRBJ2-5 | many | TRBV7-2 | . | TGTGCCAGCAGCTTGAGGGGGGCAGAGACCCAGTACTTC | CASSLRGAETQYF
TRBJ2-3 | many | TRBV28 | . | TGTGCCAGCAGTTTCGACAGGCGAGCAGATACGCAGTATTTT | CASSFDRRADTQYF
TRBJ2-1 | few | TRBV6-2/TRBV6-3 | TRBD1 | TGTGCCAGCAGTACCGGACAGGGTGGGGATGAGCAGTTCTTC | CASSTGQGGDEQFF
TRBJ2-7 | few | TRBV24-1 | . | TGTGCCACCAGTGACGCCGGGCGGCCCTACGAGCAGTACTTC | CATSDAGRPYEQYF
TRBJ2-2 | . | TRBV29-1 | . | TGCAGCACAGGACAGGGAGGGACCGGGGAGCTGTTTTTT | CSTGQGGTGELFF